The following is a T cell receptor (beta chain) sequence with its context. The antigen is undetermined. With 8 bases clipped from V and 11 bases from J, the junction kept 13 bases outside the gene matches. The germline V gene has CDR1 SGHTA and CDR2 FQGNSA. CDR3 length equals 15 residues. Method: immunoSEQ multiplex PCR; TCRdb's copy keeps in-frame clones and lacks some. The sample lists 90,000 to 120,000 clones, approximately 90% occurring once. The data derive from a study of OX40 agonist ivuxolimab in advanced cancers. The wider study: The study treated patients with ivuxolimab, an agonistic anti-OX40 (CD134) antibody. Anti-PD-1, anti-PD-L1 or anti-CTLA-4 therapy given earlier was allowed, and around 40% had some.

Study results and caveats: Average numbers of expanded clones were greater in CD8+ T cells than in CD4+.

Specimen: CD4+ or CD8+ T cells sorted from blood, collected in a trial of the OX40 agonist ivuxolimab. The V gene is TRBV7-2, the J gene TRBJ2-1; 12 bases map to TRBD2. The origin of this receptor is an adult with an advanced solid tumor such as melanoma, head and neck, liver or kidney cancer. Written as DNA, the CDR3 is TGTGCCAGCGGCCTAGCGGGAGGGCTTTTGGAGAAGCAGTTCTTC. This translates into CASGLAGGLLEKQFF.